This T cell receptor (beta chain) was identified in a study of beta chain features in type 1 diabetes. Study-level results: Patients and controls would be equally affected if PCR favored shorter templates.

In its sample, this clone was seen a few times. Antigen: not known. Reverse transcription of all isolated RNA meant that expressed TCRB transcripts were sequenced. Each sample of naive, central memory or regulatory T cells had, on average, about 3.6 million reads. Profiling relied on immunoSEQ multiplex PCR, and the TCRdb table lists in-frame clones only, not all of them. The sample lists approximately 470,000 clones, about 29% seen once, with 0.05% to 0.065% in the top ten. The CDR3 spans 14 residues. Germline V gene data show CDR1 as SGHTA and CDR2 as FQGNSA. Trimming cost V 6 bases and J 0 bases, with 11 bases left between them.

The sequenced sample was naive CD4+ T cells from blood. This TCR came from a man between 18 and 29 years old in good health. J is TRBJ1-1 and V is TRBV7-2; possible D gene TRBD1, 5 bases. This CDR3 is CASSPGTVNTEAFF. The CDR3 DNA sequence: TGTGCCAGCAGTCCCGGGACGGTGAACACTGAAGCTTTCTTT.